One sample yielded the 3 T cell receptor beta chains listed below, sequenced in a study of cytomegalovirus exposure and HLA in healthy donors (dated by TCRdb to the late 2010s). The library relied on the immunoSEQ multiplex PCR assay. For the multiplex PCR, a mixture combining 60 forward primers for TCR Vbeta segments and 13 reverse primers for TCR Jbeta segments was used. TCRdb limited this immuneACCESS table to in-frame rearrangements with V and J called. A share of clones is missing; checked studies link under half to unresolved V genes, and the rest is unexplained. The sample table shows approximately 75,000 clones, and less than 85% are seen once. The top ten constitute under 1.2% of the sample. The sample taken for sequencing was PBMCs. These receptors originate from a male donor in good health and CMV-seronegative.

The genes are TRBV2 and TRBJ1-1, with D possibly being TRBD1 (6 bases). The length of the CDR3 is 16 residues. Per germline, CDR1 SNHLY and CDR2 FYNNEI. Trimming left V 6 bases short and J 4 bases short, with 21 bases between. The DNA for the CDR3 is TGTGCCAGCAGCCCTCACGGTGGGGGCGGGGGCACTGAAGCTTTCTTT. This translates into CASSPHGGGGGTEAFF.

The rearrangement joins TRBV11-2 to TRBJ1-1, with D uncertain. The germline V and J ends were trimmed by 2 bases and 1 base, with 8 bases remaining between them. The CDR3 has 14 residues. In germline, CDR1 is SGHAT, CDR2 FQNNGV. CDR3 bases: TGTGCCAGCAGCTTAAGTTGGAGGAACACTGAAGCTTTCTTT. This gives the protein CASSLSWRNTEAFF.

The chain carries TRBV15 and TRBJ2-7; the match to TRBD1 covers 7 bases. Germline V gene data show CDR1 as LNHNV and CDR2 as YYDKDF (reference sequence). CDR3 length equals 14 residues. Trimming removed 1 base from V and 6 bases from J; junction bases left unmatched: 6. CDR3 bases: TGTGCCACCAGCAGAGCCGGGACAGCGTCCGAGCAGTACTTC. Its protein is CATSRAGTASEQYF.